These 32 T cell receptor beta chains were sequenced from one sample in a study of T cell changes during pregnancy in multiple sclerosis. The table came from immunoSEQ multiplex PCR; TCRdb's copy has only in-frame clones and leaves some out. This table has about 87,000 clones, 85% to 95% appearing once. The specimen was peripheral blood, collected in the third trimester of pregnancy. The receptors were sampled from a female donor in good health, enrolled as a control in a pregnancy study.

The V call is TRBV7-2, the J call TRBJ1-5; 9 bases fit TRBD1. The ends lost 5 bases at V and 7 bases at J; junction bases unmatched: 9. The germline V gene has CDR1 SGHTA and CDR2 FQGNSA. The CDR3 loop spans 15 amino acids. The CDR3 coding sequence is TGTGCCAGCAGCCCTTGGGGACAGGGAGGGCAGCCCCAGCATTTT. It specifies CASSPWGQGGQPQHF.

This clone was counted a few times. The chain combines TRBV2 with TRBJ1-1, with 9 bases aligning to TRBD1. The length of the CDR3 is 13 residues. V shed 9 bases and J 4 bases; nucleotides not matched to a gene: 6. The germline V gene encodes CDR1 SNHLY and CDR2 FYNNEI. The CDR3 DNA reads TGTGCCAGTAAACAGGGGGCTGGCACTGAAGCTTTCTTT. Its protein product is CASKQGAGTEAFF.

The chain links TRBV2 to TRBJ1-5; 7 bases are shared with TRBD1. Germline values: CDR1 SNHLY, CDR2 FYNNEI. The CDR3 runs 15 residues. Trimming cost V 2 bases and J 3 bases; bases outside gene matches: 4. CDR3 amino acids: CASSEQGDDNQPQHF. The DNA of the CDR3 is TGTGCCAGCAGTGAACAGGGGGACGACAATCAGCCCCAGCATTTT.

The gene calls are TRBV4-2 and TRBJ2-5, with 13 bases identical to TRBD2. This CDR3 region has 16 residues. Germline V gene lookup returns CDR1 LGHNA and CDR2 YNFKEQ. After removal of 5 bases from V and 2 bases from J, the junction contained 5 bases not matched to a gene. CDR3 loop: CASSSRLAGGQETQYF. The DNA of the CDR3 is TGTGCCAGCAGCTCCCGACTAGCGGGAGGTCAAGAGACCCAGTACTTC.

The DNA for the CDR3 is TGTGCCAGCAGCTCCGGACAGAACACAGATACGCAGTATTTT. Protein sequence: CASSSGQNTDTQYF. The chain uses TRBV5-4 and TRBJ2-3; D perhaps matches TRBD1 (6 bases). Germline CDR1 reads SGHNT; CDR2 reads YYREEE (reference sequence). The CDR3 totals 14 residues. Trimming removed 3 bases at V and 2 bases at J, with 10 bases between. Based on the CDR3 plus reference TRBV5-4 and TRBJ2-3, the full variable domain is ETGVTQSPTHLIKTRGQQVTLRCSSQSGHNTVSWYQQALGQGPQFIFQYYREEENGRGNFPPRFSGLQFPNYSSELNVNALELDDSALYLCASSSGQNTDTQYFGPGTRLTVL.

J is TRBJ2-3 and V is TRBV5-3; D remains unclear. TRBV5-3 is an ORF, and what it does is uncertain. The CDR3 length is 17 residues. V was trimmed by 4 bases and J by 0 bases, leaving 18 bases between them. The CDR3 sequence is CARSPRLPMTSTDTQYF. CDR3 sequence (DNA): TGTGCCAGAAGCCCAAGACTGCCCATGACTAGCACAGATACGCAGTATTTT.

The chain joins TRBV4-1 to TRBJ2-3; possibly TRBD2 for D (5 bases). CDR3 length: 16 amino acids. V was pared by 1 base and J by 4 bases, with 15 bases between. From germline, CDR1 is MGHRA and CDR2 YSYEKL. The CDR3 bases are TGCGCCAGCAGCCAAGTCGGACTGTTTATAGCAGATACGCAGTATTTT. This sequence encodes CASSQVGLFIADTQYF.

This clone was recorded once. CDR3 protein: CASSFSFVGAHYEQYF. For the CDR3, the DNA is TGCGCCAGCAGCTTCTCATTTGTGGGAGCCCACTACGAGCAGTACTTC. This chain connects TRBV5-1 to TRBJ2-7, with D possibly being TRBD2 (5 bases). The CDR3 totals 16 residues. Deletions cut 2 bases from V and 3 bases from J, with 18 bases between. The germline gives CDR1 SGHRS, CDR2 YFSETQ.

The CDR3 DNA reads as TGTGCCAGCGCACGGGAGATCTACAATGAGCAGTTCTTC. Its protein is CASAREIYNEQFF. The J gene is TRBJ2-1, the V gene TRBV2; perhaps TRBD2 as D (6 bases). The CDR3 has 13 amino acids. Germline V gene lookup returns CDR1 SNHLY and CDR2 FYNNEI. V dropped 8 bases and J dropped 3 bases, with 11 bases sitting between them.

The J gene is TRBJ1-2, the V gene TRBV5-1; 10 positions agree with TRBD1. CDR3 length equals 19 residues. J lost 7 bases, V lost 0 bases, and 18 bases had no gene match. CDR1 and CDR2 (germline): SGHRS, YFSETQ. The CDR3 nucleotides read TGCGCCAGCAGCTTGGGGGATTTCATCTATGACAGGGGGCATTTTGGCTACACCTTC. Translation: CASSLGDFIYDRGHFGYTF.

The V gene is TRBV5-1, the J gene TRBJ2-7, with D possibly being TRBD1 (6 bases). The CDR3 contains 18 residues. V was pared by 0 bases and J by 1 base, with 20 bases between. Germline CDR1 SGHRS, CDR2 YFSETQ. The CDR3 bases are TGCGCCAGCAGCTTGGCCGGGACAAATGTCGAGCTTTCCTACGAGCAGTACTTC. Protein product: CASSLAGTNVELSYEQYF.

This clone has just one count. The rearrangement joins TRBV6-5 to TRBJ2-1; 7 bases agree with TRBD2. Germline CDR1 is MNHEY and CDR2 is SVGAGI. V lost 1 base to trimming and J lost 3 bases; unmatched junction nucleotides: 6. CDR3 length: 16 amino acids. Written as DNA, the CDR3 is TGTGCCAGCAGTTACTTCGGGGGAGGGATCTACAATGAGCAGTTCTTC. It encodes CASSYFGGGIYNEQFF.

The rearrangement joins TRBV6-6 to TRBJ2-1; 8 nucleotides line up with TRBD1. V was pared by 5 bases and J by 2 bases, with 5 bases of the junction left unmatched. Germline CDR1 MNHNY, CDR2 SVGAGI (reference sequence). The CDR3 has 15 residues. CDR3 protein: CASSKGQVTYNEQFF. CDR3 bases: TGTGCCAGCAGTAAGGGACAGGTGACCTACAATGAGCAGTTCTTC.

This chain links TRBV19 with TRBJ2-1; 12 bases fit TRBD2. V lost 2 bases, J lost 6 bases, and 5 bases stayed unmatched. Germline V gene data show CDR1 as LNHDA and CDR2 as SQIVND (reference sequence). The CDR3 has 16 amino acids. DNA for the CDR3: TGTGCCAGTAGTATAAGACTAGCGGGAGTACGCAATGAGCAGTTCTTC. Translated, it gives CASSIRLAGVRNEQFF.

The CDR3 DNA reads as TGTGCCAGCAGCCCCGGAGGAGGGGCCACCTACGAGCAGTACTTC. Its protein is CASSPGGGATYEQYF. This sequence joins TRBV7-2 and TRBJ2-7, with D possibly TRBD2 on 6 matching bases. Germline CDR1 reads SGHTA; CDR2 reads FQGNSA. The CDR3 runs to 15 residues. Trimming pared 5 bases from V and 2 bases from J, leaving 16 bases between. The full variable domain, completed using reference TRBV7-2 and TRBJ2-7, is GAGVSQSPSNKVTEKGKDVELRCDPISGHTALYWYRQSLGQGLEFLIYFQGNSAPDKSGLPSDRFSAERTGGSVSTLTIQRTQQEDSAVYLCASSPGGGATYEQYFGPGTRLTVT.

This sequence joins TRBV7-9 and TRBJ2-7, with D perhaps matching TRBD2 (6 bases). V shed 8 bases and J shed 1 base, with 6 bases lying between them. Germline V gene lookup returns CDR1 SEHNR and CDR2 FQNEAQ (reference sequence). This CDR3 is built from 11 residues. In DNA form, the CDR3 reads TGTGCCAGCGGAGGGTCCTACGAGCAGTACTTC. It encodes CASGGSYEQYF.

V is TRBV29-1 and J is TRBJ2-5; 8 bases agree with TRBD1. CDR3 length: 16 amino acids. Germline assignment: CDR1 SQVTM and CDR2 ANQGSEA. V lost 0 bases and J lost 5; bases outside the gene matches: 11. The CDR3 DNA follows: TGCAGCGTTGAAGATCTATGGTCAGGGGGCGGTGAGACCCAGTACTTC. Protein product: CSVEDLWSGGGETQYF. Full variable domain (outside the CDR3, taken from reference TRBV29-1 and TRBJ2-5): SAVISQKPSRDICQRGTSLTIQCQVDSQVTMMFWYRQQPGQSLTLIATANQGSEATYESGFVIDKFPISRPNLTFSTLTVSNMSPEDSSIYLCSVEDLWSGGGETQYFGPGTRLLVL.

The rearrangement uses TRBV10-3 and TRBJ1-5; 8 nucleotides line up with TRBD1. Trimming removed 0 bases from V and 6 bases from J; junction bases left unmatched: 4. The CDR3 has 15 residues. Germline-derived CDR1 and CDR2 are ENHRY and SYGVKD. The CDR3 here is CAISESTGVGQPQHF. The CDR3 DNA reads as TGTGCCATCAGTGAGTCGACAGGGGTTGGTCAGCCCCAGCATTTT.

V and J are TRBV5-1 and TRBJ1-1, with 10 bases that match TRBD1. Germline assignment: CDR1 SGHRS and CDR2 YFSETQ. V lost 5 bases and J lost 1; bases outside the gene matches: 8. The CDR3 length is 16 residues. CDR3 sequence reads: CASRPGTGVPNTEAFF. The CDR3 DNA reads TGCGCCAGCAGACCCGGGACAGGGGTCCCGAACACTGAAGCTTTCTTT.

The genes are TRBV6-4 and TRBJ2-7; no definite D call. V lost 8 bases to trimming and J lost 0 bases, with 17 bases between them. This CDR3 has 15 residues. Germline V lookup: CDR1 MRHNA, CDR2 SNTAGT. CDR3 loop: CASFEPTLSSYEQYF. The CDR3, as DNA: TGTGCCAGCTTTGAACCCACCCTCAGCTCCTACGAGCAGTACTTC.

The genes are TRBV5-4 and TRBJ2-2, with TRBD2 matching 12 bases. Trimming removed 4 bases from V and 3 bases from J; junction bases left unmatched: 4. CDR1 is SGHNT, CDR2 YYREEE, per germline (reference sequence). The CDR3 spans 16 residues. CDR3 loop: CASSQPSGGDTGELFF. CDR3 DNA sequence: TGTGCCAGCAGCCAACCTAGCGGGGGGGACACCGGGGAGCTGTTTTTT.

The genes are TRBV5-4 and TRBJ2-5, with 9 nucleotides matching TRBD1. With V trimmed by 0 bases and J by 5 bases, 8 bases remained unmatched. Germline CDR1 and CDR2: SGHNT and YYREEE (reference sequence). The CDR3 covers 16 residues. The CDR3 DNA follows: TGTGCCAGCAGCTTGGGGGGACAGGGTTGGCAGGAGACCCAGTACTTC. This codes for CASSLGGQGWQETQYF.

The gene calls are TRBV5-6 and TRBJ2-3; D remains ambiguous. The V end lost 0 bases, the J end lost 12 bases, and 11 bases lay between the germline ends. The germline V gene has CDR1 SGHDT and CDR2 YYEEEE. There are 12 residues in the CDR3. The CDR3 bases are TGTGCCAGCAGCTTGGCCGACTCGTTTCAGTATTTT. This translates into CASSLADSFQYF.

The chain joins TRBV28 to TRBJ1-2; no firm D call. V was pared by 1 base and J by 11 bases, with 11 bases between. Looked up from germline, CDR1 is MDHEN and CDR2 is SYDVKM. The CDR3 sequence is 12 residues long. DNA of the CDR3: TGTGCCAGCAGTTTATTTGCGATTGGTTACACCTTC. Its translation is CASSLFAIGYTF.

The chain joins TRBV2 to TRBJ1-1, with TRBD1 matching over 7 bases. Germline assignment: CDR1 SNHLY and CDR2 FYNNEI. There are 13 residues in the CDR3. V lost 9 bases to trimming and J lost 1 base; unmatched junction nucleotides: 5. CDR3 in DNA: TGTGCCAGTCCCGGGACAGAGAACACTGAAGCTTTCTTT. Translated, it gives CASPGTENTEAFF.

V and J are TRBV29-1 and TRBJ1-2; possibly TRBD1 for D (6 bases). The CDR3 sequence is 15 residues long. The germline V and J ends were trimmed by 6 bases and 2 bases, with 19 bases remaining between them. Germline values: CDR1 SQVTM, CDR2 ANQGSEA. The CDR3 sequence: CSVDTGSQMNYGYTF. The CDR3 DNA follows: TGCAGCGTCGATACAGGGAGCCAGATGAACTATGGCTACACCTTC.

This sequence joins TRBV6-6 and TRBJ2-1; tentative D call: TRBD1 (5 bases). Trimming removed 6 bases at V and 10 bases at J, with 16 bases between. Germline loops: CDR1 MNHNY, CDR2 SVGAGI (reference sequence). The CDR3 length is 13 residues. The CDR3 is CASRSGSPKEQFF. The CDR3 DNA follows: TGTGCCAGCAGATCAGGGTCCCCAAAAGAGCAGTTCTTC.

This rearrangement joins TRBV5-8 to TRBJ2-1; possible D gene TRBD2, 6 bases. Germline V gene sequence: CDR1 SGHTS, CDR2 YDEGEE. V was pared by 2 bases and J by 5 bases, with 17 bases between. CDR3 size: 16 residues. CDR3 in amino acids: CASSFHTGESHNEQFF. Here the CDR3 DNA reads TGTGCCAGCAGCTTTCATACGGGAGAGTCCCACAATGAGCAGTTCTTC. Filled out from reference TRBV5-8 and TRBJ2-1, the complete variable domain reads EAGVTQSPTHLIKTRGQQATLRCSPISGHTSVYWYQQALGLGLQFLLWYDEGEERNRGNFPPRFSGRQFPNYSSELNVNALELEDSALYLCASSFHTGESHNEQFFGPGTRLTVL.

V is TRBV5-1 and J is TRBJ2-7, with 9 bases aligning to TRBD1. This CDR3 has 14 amino acids. The trim removed 4 bases at V and 3 bases at J, leaving 5 bases unmatched. From germline, CDR1 is SGHRS and CDR2 YFSETQ. In nucleotides, the CDR3 is TGCGCCAGCAGCCCCGGGACAGGGAACTACGAGCAGTACTTC. It codes for CASSPGTGNYEQYF.

The rearrangement uses TRBV5-1 and TRBJ2-1; D possibly corresponds to TRBD2 (7 bases). Per germline, CDR1 SGHRS and CDR2 YFSETQ. V was trimmed by 4 bases and J by 5 bases, leaving 16 bases between them. CDR3 size: 15 residues. Here the CDR3 DNA reads TGCGCCAGCAGCCCTGGGGGGGCCCCCAACAATGAGCAGTTCTTC. As protein: CASSPGGAPNNEQFF.

V gene TRBV9 combines with J gene TRBJ1-2; D possibly corresponds to TRBD1 (5 bases). Germline V lookup: CDR1 SGDLS, CDR2 YYNGEE. The V end lost 4 bases, the J end lost 1 base, and 11 bases lay between the germline ends. This CDR3 comprises 14 residues. The CDR3 nucleotides read TGTGCCAGCAGCCCCCGGGGGTTTAACTATGGCTACACCTTC. It yields the protein CASSPRGFNYGYTF.

This clone was recorded once. The rearrangement uses TRBV5-1 and TRBJ1-1, with TRBD1 identical over 10 bases. CDR1 and CDR2 from the germline V gene are SGHRS and YFSETQ. This CDR3 contains 15 residues. Trimming at V came to 4 bases and at J to 4 bases, leaving 7 bases not matched to a gene. This CDR3 is CASSPGQGVGTEAFF. In DNA, the CDR3 is TGCGCCAGCAGCCCTGGACAGGGGGTGGGCACTGAAGCTTTCTTT.